The 6 T cell receptor beta chains given below trace back to one sample, sequenced in a study of T-cell reconstitution after alpha-beta-depleted transplantation in children. The TCRbeta library was prepared with unique molecular identifiers. MiXCR, applied by TCRdb to the PCR reads, yields one record per CDR3 protein. The table includes 200,000 to 250,000 distinct CDR3 sequences, around 8.9% detected once. The material sequenced was PBMCs from the stem cell graft donor, taken from the stem cell graft. The receptors originated from a human donor who donated a stem cell graft to a child with SCID.

In its sample, this clonotype was seen many times. The gene calls are TRBV12-3 or TRBV12-4 and TRBJ2-5; no reliable D call. Trimming took off 5 bases at V and 5 bases at J, with 6 bases between the two ends. The CDR3 sequence is 11 residues long. The CDR3 reads CASSRLETQYF. The CDR3 nucleotides are TGTGCCAGCAGTCGTTTGGAGACCCAGTACTTC.

This clonotype was found once. Just one base apart from a much larger clone, this may be a read error. This chain joins TRBV7-6 and TRBJ2-7; 16 bases agree with TRBD2. The CDR3 covers 17 residues. V dropped 5 bases and J dropped 5; count of bases not matched to a gene: 9. Looked up from germline, CDR1 is SGHVS and CDR2 is FNYEAQ. The CDR3 DNA reads as TGTGCCAGCAGCGGGGGACTAGCGGGGGGGCTTCGTCACGAGCAGTACTTC. It codes for CASSGGLAGGLRHEQYF.

This clonotype was detected many times. This sequence joins TRBV4-2 and TRBJ2-3; 8 positions agree with TRBD2. This CDR3 is 16 amino acids long. The ends lost 1 base at V and 2 bases at J; junction bases unmatched: 5. The germline CDR1 and CDR2 sequences are LGHNA and YNFKEQ. CDR3 in DNA: TGTGCCAGCAGCCAAGTCATCGGGGGGGACACAGATACGCAGTATTTT. Protein sequence: CASSQVIGGDTDTQYF.

Of note for this clonotype: It may be a read error: a sequence one base away is much more abundant. The chain uses TRBV30 and TRBJ2-1, with D possibly being TRBD2 (6 bases). In germline, CDR1 is GTSNPN, CDR2 SVGIG (reference sequence). CDR3 length equals 11 residues. CDR3 in DNA: TGTGCGCGGAGAAGGGGAGGTGAGCAGCTCTTC. This translates into CARRRGGEQLF.

There are many counts of this clonotype. The chain combines TRBV20-1 with TRBJ1-2; a weak D match, TRBD1 (6 bases). Per germline, CDR1 DFQATT and CDR2 SNEGSKA (reference sequence). The CDR3 is 14 amino acids. The germline V and J ends were trimmed by 6 bases and 6 bases, with 20 bases remaining between them. CDR3 DNA sequence: TGCAGTGCCGCTACCGGGGGCGCACCTAATGGCTACACCTTC. Residues: CSAATGGAPNGYTF.

This clonotype was recorded at least ten times. This rearrangement joins TRBV24-1 to TRBJ2-1, with 8 bases lining up with TRBD1. Germline V gives CDR1 KGHDR, CDR2 SFDVKD. The CDR3 has 15 amino acids. The trim removed 2 bases at V and 4 bases at J, leaving 3 bases unmatched. CDR3 amino acids: CATSDSGQEYNEQFF. The CDR3 DNA reads TGTGCCACCAGTGATTCGGGACAGGAGTACAATGAGCAGTTCTTC.